The rows below give T cell receptor beta chains drawn from one sample of a study of shared clonotypes between healthy human individuals. The assay was immunoSEQ multiplex PCR, and TCRdb's table has in-frame clones only and misses some. Among some 2,000,000 clones listed, roughly 94% were seen once. The sample taken for sequencing was naive CD8+ T cells sorted from blood. Receptors were obtained from a man aged 18 to 30 in good health. Each CDR3 is given with its conserved first and last residue. The order of the fields is V gene, D gene, J gene, clone size, CDR3 protein, CDR3 DNA. D genes are given only for firm matches. The size field is filled for only some rows; it gives once, few, many or a size class.

v_gene: TRBV10-1; d_gene: -; j_gene: TRBJ1-2; abundance: once; CDR3aa: CASKPLTATNYGYTF; CDR3nt: TGCGCCAGCAAGCCTTTGACGGCGACTAACTATGGCTACACCTTC
v_gene: TRBV9; d_gene: TRBD2; j_gene: TRBJ2-3; abundance: -; CDR3aa: CASSATSGRTDTQYF; CDR3nt: TGTGCCAGCAGCGCGACTAGCGGGCGGACAGATACGCAGTATTTT
v_gene: TRBV27; d_gene: -; j_gene: TRBJ2-3; abundance: -; CDR3aa: CASSLGGGLGTDTQYF; CDR3nt: TGTGCCAGCAGCCTCGGCGGGGGCCTAGGCACAGATACGCAGTATTTT
v_gene: TRBV2; d_gene: TRBD2; j_gene: TRBJ2-7; abundance: -; CDR3aa: CASSQGGTLYEQYF; CDR3nt: TGTGCCAGCAGCCAGGGAGGGACTCTCTACGAGCAGTACTTC
v_gene: TRBV2; d_gene: -; j_gene: TRBJ2-3; abundance: -; CDR3aa: CASSALGWGTDTQYF; CDR3nt: TGTGCCAGCAGTGCCCTGGGGTGGGGCACAGATACGCAGTATTTT
v_gene: TRBV18; d_gene: -; j_gene: TRBJ2-7; abundance: -; CDR3aa: CASSPTGLSYEQYF; CDR3nt: TGTGCCAGCTCACCAACGGGCCTGTCCTACGAGCAGTACTTC
v_gene: TRBV11-2; d_gene: TRBD2; j_gene: TRBJ2-3; abundance: -; CDR3aa: CASSLDFLADSTDTQYF; CDR3nt: TGTGCCAGCAGCTTAGATTTCCTAGCGGATAGCACAGATACGCAGTATTTT
v_gene: TRBV28; d_gene: -; j_gene: TRBJ2-5; abundance: -; CDR3aa: CASSLWDSSKETQYF; CDR3nt: TGTGCCAGCAGTTTATGGGACAGCTCAAAAGAGACCCAGTACTTC
v_gene: TRBV28; d_gene: TRBD1; j_gene: TRBJ2-7; abundance: -; CDR3aa: CASSLTDRDSYEQYF; CDR3nt: TGTGCCAGCAGTTTGACGGACAGGGACTCCTACGAGCAGTACTTC
v_gene: TRBV5-6; d_gene: -; j_gene: TRBJ2-7; abundance: -; CDR3aa: CASSWGPGVGYEQYF; CDR3nt: TGTGCCAGCAGCTGGGGGCCAGGGGTCGGCTACGAGCAGTACTTC
v_gene: TRBV19; d_gene: -; j_gene: TRBJ1-6; abundance: -; CDR3aa: CASSIAPYNSPLHF; CDR3nt: TGTGCCAGTAGTATAGCACCGTATAATTCACCCCTCCACTTT
v_gene: TRBV18; d_gene: -; j_gene: TRBJ2-3; abundance: -; CDR3aa: CASSPPMGELFDTQYF; CDR3nt: TGTGCCAGCTCACCACCGATGGGCGAGCTTTTCGATACGCAGTATTTT
v_gene: TRBV4-1; d_gene: -; j_gene: TRBJ2-7; abundance: -; CDR3aa: CASSQEAVQTYEQYF; CDR3nt: TGCGCCAGCAGCCAAGAAGCGGTCCAGACCTACGAGCAGTACTTC
v_gene: TRBV13; d_gene: -; j_gene: TRBJ2-1; abundance: -; CDR3aa: CASSLDYRNEQFF; CDR3nt: TGTGCCAGCAGCTTAGATTATCGAAATGAGCAGTTCTTC
v_gene: TRBV7-3; d_gene: -; j_gene: TRBJ1-5; abundance: -; CDR3aa: CASSASHNQPQHF; CDR3nt: TGTGCCAGCAGCGCATCGCACAATCAGCCCCAGCATTTT
v_gene: TRBV7-9; d_gene: -; j_gene: TRBJ1-4; abundance: few; CDR3aa: CASSFSQSTNEKLFF; CDR3nt: TGTGCCAGCAGCTTTTCCCAGTCAACTAATGAAAAACTGTTTTTT
v_gene: TRBV5-6; d_gene: -; j_gene: TRBJ1-2; abundance: once; CDR3aa: CASSLEGRAGYTF; CDR3nt: TGTGCCAGCAGCTTGGAGGGGAGGGCTGGCTACACCTTC
v_gene: TRBV5-6; d_gene: -; j_gene: TRBJ2-7; abundance: -; CDR3aa: CASSLAGASYEQYF; CDR3nt: TGTGCCAGCAGCTTGGCGGGGGCCTCCTACGAGCAGTACTTC
v_gene: TRBV27; d_gene: -; j_gene: TRBJ2-7; abundance: -; CDR3aa: CASSTGTLYEQYF; CDR3nt: TGTGCCAGCAGTACGGGAACACTCTACGAGCAGTACTTC
v_gene: TRBV6-5; d_gene: -; j_gene: TRBJ2-7; abundance: once; CDR3aa: CASSYWERGEQYF; CDR3nt: TGTGCCAGCAGTTACTGGGAACGGGGGGAGCAGTACTTC
v_gene: TRBV5-6; d_gene: -; j_gene: TRBJ1-4; abundance: -; CDR3aa: CASSLSLGNNEKLFF; CDR3nt: TGTGCCAGCAGCTTGTCCTTGGGGAATAATGAAAAACTGTTTTTT
v_gene: TRBV5-6; d_gene: TRBD1; j_gene: TRBJ1-1; abundance: -; CDR3aa: CASSWDRTNTEAFF; CDR3nt: TGTGCCAGCAGCTGGGACAGGACGAACACTGAAGCTTTCTTT
v_gene: TRBV5-1; d_gene: -; j_gene: TRBJ1-2; abundance: -; CDR3aa: CASRNESYGYTF; CDR3nt: TGCGCCAGCAGGAACGAATCCTATGGCTACACCTTC
v_gene: TRBV5-8; d_gene: -; j_gene: TRBJ1-4; abundance: once; CDR3aa: CASSSGQLNEKLFF; CDR3nt: TGTGCCAGCAGCTCCGGACAGCTCAATGAAAAACTGTTTTTT
v_gene: TRBV6-5; d_gene: -; j_gene: TRBJ2-7; abundance: -; CDR3aa: CASNYGPRPYEQYF; CDR3nt: TGTGCCAGCAATTACGGACCGAGACCCTACGAGCAGTACTTC
v_gene: TRBV27; d_gene: -; j_gene: TRBJ1-6; abundance: few; CDR3aa: CASSLTASSYNSPLHF; CDR3nt: TGTGCCAGCAGTTTGACAGCGAGCTCCTATAATTCACCCCTCCACTTT
v_gene: TRBV10-2; d_gene: TRBD2; j_gene: TRBJ2-1; abundance: -; CDR3aa: CASSEVAASGEQFF; CDR3nt: TGCGCCAGCAGTGAAGTAGCGGCTAGCGGAGAGCAGTTCTTC
v_gene: TRBV6-1; d_gene: -; j_gene: TRBJ1-2; abundance: -; CDR3aa: CASSEASGVGYGYTF; CDR3nt: TGTGCCAGCAGTGAAGCGTCAGGCGTAGGGTATGGCTACACCTTC
v_gene: TRBV4-3; d_gene: -; j_gene: TRBJ2-7; abundance: -; CDR3aa: CASSQEYSFITYEQYF; CDR3nt: TGCGCCAGCAGCCAAGAGTACAGCTTTATCACCTACGAGCAGTACTTC
v_gene: TRBV7-6; d_gene: -; j_gene: TRBJ2-1; abundance: -; CDR3aa: CASSIRRDSNAEQFF; CDR3nt: TGTGCCAGCAGCATAAGACGGGATTCGAACGCTGAGCAGTTCTTC
v_gene: TRBV6-5; d_gene: -; j_gene: TRBJ2-7; abundance: -; CDR3aa: CASSYVGRREQYF; CDR3nt: TGTGCCAGCAGCTACGTTGGAAGGCGCGAGCAGTACTTC
v_gene: TRBV10-3; d_gene: -; j_gene: TRBJ1-1; abundance: -; CDR3aa: CAISEGGLNTEAFF; CDR3nt: TGTGCCATCAGTGAGGGGGGTCTGAACACTGAAGCTTTCTTT
v_gene: TRBV4-3; d_gene: TRBD2; j_gene: TRBJ2-1; abundance: -; CDR3aa: CASSQDASGGMRLRNEQFF; CDR3nt: TGCGCCAGCAGCCAAGATGCTAGCGGGGGGATGAGACTACGCAATGAGCAGTTCTTC
v_gene: TRBV6-5; d_gene: -; j_gene: TRBJ2-1; abundance: -; CDR3aa: CASRPGGDYYNEQFF; CDR3nt: TGTGCCAGCAGGCCCGGGGGTGACTACTACAATGAGCAGTTCTTC
v_gene: TRBV11-2; d_gene: TRBD2; j_gene: TRBJ2-3; abundance: -; CDR3aa: CASSQSSGGADTQYF; CDR3nt: TGTGCCAGCAGCCAAAGTAGCGGGGGGGCCGATACGCAGTATTTT
v_gene: TRBV29-1; d_gene: TRBD2; j_gene: TRBJ2-2; abundance: -; CDR3aa: CSVMTVAGTNTGELFF; CDR3nt: TGCAGCGTGATGACTGTAGCGGGAACGAACACCGGGGAGCTGTTTTTT
v_gene: TRBV5-1; d_gene: -; j_gene: TRBJ2-7; abundance: -; CDR3aa: CASSSDLSYEQYF; CDR3nt: TGCGCCAGCAGCTCGGACTTATCCTACGAGCAGTACTTC
v_gene: TRBV14; d_gene: TRBD2; j_gene: TRBJ2-3; abundance: -; CDR3aa: CASSLLAGATDTQYF; CDR3nt: TGTGCCAGCAGCCTGCTAGCGGGAGCCACAGATACGCAGTATTTT
v_gene: TRBV28; d_gene: -; j_gene: TRBJ2-7; abundance: -; CDR3aa: CASSSLQQPYEQYF; CDR3nt: TGTGCCAGCAGTTCTCTTCAGCAACCCTACGAGCAGTACTTC
v_gene: TRBV30; d_gene: -; j_gene: TRBJ2-5; abundance: -; CDR3aa: CAWSPTLDRQETQYF; CDR3nt: TGTGCCTGGAGTCCCACCCTTGACAGACAAGAGACCCAGTACTTC
v_gene: TRBV7-9; d_gene: -; j_gene: TRBJ2-2; abundance: -; CDR3aa: CASTYLGLAGELFF; CDR3nt: TGTGCCAGCACTTACTTGGGGTTGGCCGGGGAGCTGTTTTTT